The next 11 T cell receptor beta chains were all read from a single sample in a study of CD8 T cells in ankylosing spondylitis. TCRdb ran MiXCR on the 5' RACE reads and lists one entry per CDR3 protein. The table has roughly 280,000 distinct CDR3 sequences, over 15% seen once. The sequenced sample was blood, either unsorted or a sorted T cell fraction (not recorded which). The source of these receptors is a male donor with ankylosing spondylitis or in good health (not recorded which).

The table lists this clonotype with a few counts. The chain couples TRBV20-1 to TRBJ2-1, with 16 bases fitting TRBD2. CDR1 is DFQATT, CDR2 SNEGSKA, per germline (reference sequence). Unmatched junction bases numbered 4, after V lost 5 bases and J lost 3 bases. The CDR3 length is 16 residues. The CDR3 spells CSAGTSGRGIYNEQFF. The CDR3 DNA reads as TGCAGTGCTGGGACTAGCGGGAGGGGAATCTACAATGAGCAGTTCTTC.

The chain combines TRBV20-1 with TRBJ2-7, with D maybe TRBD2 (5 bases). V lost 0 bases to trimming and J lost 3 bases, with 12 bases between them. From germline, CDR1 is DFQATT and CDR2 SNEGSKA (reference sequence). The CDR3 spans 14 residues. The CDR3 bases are TGCAGTGCTAGAGATAAGGGAGATCTCTACGAGCAGTACGTC. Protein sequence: CSARDKGDLYEQYV.

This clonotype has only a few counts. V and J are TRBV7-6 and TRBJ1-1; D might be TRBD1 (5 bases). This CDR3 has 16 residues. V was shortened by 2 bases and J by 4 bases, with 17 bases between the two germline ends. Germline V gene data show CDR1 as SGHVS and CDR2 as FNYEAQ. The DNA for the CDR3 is TGTGCCAGCAGCTTACTTCCCGCAGGGCGGAGCACTGAAGCTTTCTTT. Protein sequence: CASSLLPAGRSTEAFF.

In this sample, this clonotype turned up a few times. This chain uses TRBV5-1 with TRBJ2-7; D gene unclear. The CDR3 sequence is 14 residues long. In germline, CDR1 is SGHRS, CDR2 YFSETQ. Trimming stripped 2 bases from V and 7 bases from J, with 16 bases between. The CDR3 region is CASSFLHRSTEQYV. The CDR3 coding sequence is TGCGCCAGCAGCTTCCTACACCGATCCACTGAGCAGTACGTC.

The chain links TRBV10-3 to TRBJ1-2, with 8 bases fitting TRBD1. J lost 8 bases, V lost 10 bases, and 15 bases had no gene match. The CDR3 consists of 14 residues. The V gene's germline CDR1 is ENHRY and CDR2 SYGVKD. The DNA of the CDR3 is TGTGCCACTAAAGCGGGACAGGACCTTGACGGCTACACCTTC. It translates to CATKAGQDLDGYTF.

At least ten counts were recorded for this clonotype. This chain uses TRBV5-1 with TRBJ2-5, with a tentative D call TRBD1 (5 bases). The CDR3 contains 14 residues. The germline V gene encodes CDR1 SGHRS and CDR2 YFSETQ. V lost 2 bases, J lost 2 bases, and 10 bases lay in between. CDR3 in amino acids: CASSLTGLQETQYF. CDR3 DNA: TGCGCCAGCAGCTTAACAGGTTTACAAGAGACCCAGTACTTC.

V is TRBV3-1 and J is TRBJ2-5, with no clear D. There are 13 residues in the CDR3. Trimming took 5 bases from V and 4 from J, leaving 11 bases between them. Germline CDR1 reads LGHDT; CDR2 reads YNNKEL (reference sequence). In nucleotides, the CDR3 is TGTGCCAGCAGCGCCTACAAGGGAGAGACCCAGTACTTC. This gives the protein CASSAYKGETQYF.

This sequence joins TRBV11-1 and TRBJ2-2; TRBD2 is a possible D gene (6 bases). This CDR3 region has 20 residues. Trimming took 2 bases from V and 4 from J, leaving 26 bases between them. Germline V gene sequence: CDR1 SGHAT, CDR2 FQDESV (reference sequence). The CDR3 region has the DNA TGTGCCAGCAGCTTAATACCTTCGGGGGTGAAGCATGGTGGCACCGGGGAGCTGTTTTTT. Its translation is CASSLIPSGVKHGGTGELFF.

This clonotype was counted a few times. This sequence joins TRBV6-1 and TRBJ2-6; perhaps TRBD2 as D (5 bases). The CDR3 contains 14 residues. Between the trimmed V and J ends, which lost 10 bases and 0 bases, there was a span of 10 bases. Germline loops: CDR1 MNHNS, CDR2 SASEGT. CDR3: CATLRGSGANVLTF. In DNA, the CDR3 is TGTGCCACCCTACGGGGCTCTGGGGCCAACGTCCTGACTTTC.

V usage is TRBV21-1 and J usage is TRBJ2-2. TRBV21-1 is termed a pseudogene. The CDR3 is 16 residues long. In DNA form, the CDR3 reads TGTGCCAGCAGCAAAGTGAACAATTCCAACACCGGGGAGCTGTTTTTT. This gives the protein CASSKVNNSNTGELFF.

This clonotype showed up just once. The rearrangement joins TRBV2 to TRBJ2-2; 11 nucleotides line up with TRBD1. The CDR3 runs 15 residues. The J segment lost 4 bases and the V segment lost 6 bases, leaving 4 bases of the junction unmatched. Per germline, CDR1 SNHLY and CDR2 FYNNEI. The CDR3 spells CASRPGTGGTGELFF. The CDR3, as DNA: TGTGCCAGCAGACCCGGGACAGGGGGCACCGGGGAGCTGTTTTTT.